The 8 T cell receptor beta chains below all came from one sample that was sequenced in a study of identical twins. TCRdb processed the 5' RACE reads anew with MiXCR; each CDR3 protein has one entry. The repertoire holds about 290,000 distinct CDR3 sequences, with over 8.5% as singletons. This sample also belongs to another study, concerning yellow fever vaccine responses in identical twins.

The sequencing sample was made of CD8+ T cells sorted from blood. These receptors were taken from a young woman in good health.

In this sample, this clonotype turned up a few times. The chain employs TRBV5-1 and TRBJ1-2; D gene ambiguous. Germline V gene sequence: CDR1 SGHRS, CDR2 YFSETQ. The CDR3 has 15 amino acids. The V gene lost 0 bases and the J gene lost 4 bases, with 13 bases spanning the gap. CDR3 nucleotide sequence: TGCGCCAGCAGCTTGGAGGCCGCAGTAGGCTATGGCTACACCTTC. Amino acid sequence: CASSLEAAVGYGYTF.

There are many counts of this clonotype. J is TRBJ2-5 and V is TRBV4-2; D is undetermined. Germline V lookup: CDR1 LGHNA, CDR2 YNFKEQ. This CDR3 has 14 amino acids. V was trimmed by 0 bases and J by 5 bases, leaving 10 bases between them. The CDR3 spells CASSQENSWETQYF. The CDR3 DNA is TGTGCCAGCAGCCAAGAGAACAGCTGGGAGACCCAGTACTTC.

This clonotype has a handful of counts. J is TRBJ2-5 and V is TRBV21-1; whether TRBD2, the table's D call, matches the DNA was not checked. TRBV21-1 is a pseudogene segment. This CDR3 region has 17 residues. The CDR3 nucleotides read TGTGCCAGCAGCAAAAAGGGGAGGCGGGAGTTACGTGAGACCCAGTACTTC. This sequence encodes CASSKKGRRELRETQYF.

There are many counts of this clonotype. This chain links TRBV7-3 with TRBJ2-1, with D maybe TRBD1 (6 bases). CDR1 is SGHTA and CDR2 is FQGTGA in the germline V gene. This CDR3 spans 14 amino acids. V dropped 4 bases and J dropped 8 bases, with 15 bases sitting between them. CDR3 DNA: TGTGCCAGCAGCTCAGGGGTCGGTTTGGATGAGCAGTTCTTC. Protein sequence: CASSSGVGLDEQFF.

This clonotype was counted many times. The chain combines TRBV7-8 with TRBJ2-3, with D maybe TRBD2 (6 bases). Trimming stripped 3 bases from V and 5 bases from J, with 9 bases between. The V gene's germline CDR1 is SGHVS and CDR2 FQNEAQ. This CDR3 spans 13 amino acids. CDR3 in amino acids: CASSFLAVDTQYF. The CDR3 DNA sequence: TGTGCCAGCAGCTTTTTAGCGGTAGATACGCAGTATTTT.

This clonotype has more than one count but fewer than ten. CDR3 in amino acids: CASSFRSSQPYEQYF. The CDR3 DNA is TGTGCCAGCAGTTTCAGGAGCAGTCAGCCCTACGAGCAGTACTTC. The rearrangement joins TRBV28 to TRBJ2-7; D remains unclear. The V end lost 3 bases, the J end lost 2 bases, and 14 bases lay between the germline ends. The CDR3 has 15 amino acids. Germline loops: CDR1 MDHEN, CDR2 SYDVKM. Complete variable domain (other parts from reference TRBV28 and TRBJ2-7): DVKVTQSSRYLVKRTGEKVFLECVQDMDHENMFWYRQDPGLGLRLIYFSYDVKMKEKGDIPEGYSVSREKKERFSLILESASTNQTSMYLCASSFRSSQPYEQYFGPGTRLTVT.

This clonotype was recorded many times. This chain connects TRBV29-1 to TRBJ2-1; 8 bases agree with TRBD2. Germline V gives CDR1 SQVTM, CDR2 ANQGSEA. V shed 2 bases and J 6 bases; nucleotides not matched to a gene: 3. The CDR3 extends over 13 amino acids. For the CDR3, the DNA is TGCAGCGTTGAATGGGGACTAGTCAATGAGCAGTTCTTC. Translation: CSVEWGLVNEQFF.

For the CDR3, the DNA is TGTGCCAGCAGTTACTCGTACAGGGCTGGAAAGGCCGGGGAGCTGTTTTTT. Protein: CASSYSYRAGKAGELFF. The chain combines TRBV6-5 with TRBJ2-2, with D possibly being TRBD1 (6 bases). CDR3 length: 17 amino acids. Trimming removed 0 bases at V and 6 bases at J, with 17 bases between. Germline CDR1 reads MNHEY; CDR2 reads SVGAGI.